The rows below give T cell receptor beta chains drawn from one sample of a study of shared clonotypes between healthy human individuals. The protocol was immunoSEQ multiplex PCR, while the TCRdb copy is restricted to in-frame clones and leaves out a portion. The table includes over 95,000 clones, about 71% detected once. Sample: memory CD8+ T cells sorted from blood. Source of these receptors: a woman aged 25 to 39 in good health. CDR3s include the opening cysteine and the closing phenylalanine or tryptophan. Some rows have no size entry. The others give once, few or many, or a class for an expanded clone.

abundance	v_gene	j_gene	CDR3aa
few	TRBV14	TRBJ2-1	CASSQGPSGRAVNEQFF
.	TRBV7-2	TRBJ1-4	CASSPGRLNKLFF
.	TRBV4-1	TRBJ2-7	CASSRFQRDRGYEQYF
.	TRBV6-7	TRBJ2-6	CANPGTGLWAGANVLTF
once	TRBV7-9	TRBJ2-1	CASSPGQRESNEQFF
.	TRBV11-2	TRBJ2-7	CASSLTAYEQYF
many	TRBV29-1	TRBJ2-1	CSVELGGPNNEQFF
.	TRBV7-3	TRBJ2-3	CASSLGWAGLAGIDTQYF
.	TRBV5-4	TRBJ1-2	CASSLADRDYGYTF
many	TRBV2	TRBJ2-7	CASKFVNEQYF
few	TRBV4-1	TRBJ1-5	CASSQAGTGWNQPQHF
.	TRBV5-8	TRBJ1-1	CASRHRVGDDNAEAFF
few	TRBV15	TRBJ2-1	CATSTRRGNEQFF
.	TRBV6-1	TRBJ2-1	CASSEASGTGSNEQFF
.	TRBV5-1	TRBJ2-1	CASNSLLDRGFNEQFF
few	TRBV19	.	CASSISLGSYEQYF
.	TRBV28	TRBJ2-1	CASSSLTSGSRDEQFF
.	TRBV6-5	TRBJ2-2	CASSYDNVGELFF
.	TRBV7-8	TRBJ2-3	CASSLRQRSTDTQYF
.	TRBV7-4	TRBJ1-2	CASSLASGGGYTF
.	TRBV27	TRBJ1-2	CASSFVGGSYGYTF
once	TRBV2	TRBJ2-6	CASTELYRGWANVLTF
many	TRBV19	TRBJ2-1	CASSIEEGSYNEQFF
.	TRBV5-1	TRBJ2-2	CASSSLAANTGELFF
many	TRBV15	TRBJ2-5	CATSRKTGTSYQETQYF
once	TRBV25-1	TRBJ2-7	CASSVGGSYEQYF
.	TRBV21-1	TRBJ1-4	CASSKHRLLGEKLFF
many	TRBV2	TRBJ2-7	CASTPTGDPSSYEQYF
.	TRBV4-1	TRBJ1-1	CASSQDREGQMNTEAFF
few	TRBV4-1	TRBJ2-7	CASSQDGPPYNPSYEQYF
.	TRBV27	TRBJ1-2	CASSNWDGRNYGYTF
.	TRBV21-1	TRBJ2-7	CASSNLWGFRDEQYF
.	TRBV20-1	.	CSAREVYEQYF
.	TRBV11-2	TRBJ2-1	CASTPSGGGPYNEQFF
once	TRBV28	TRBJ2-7	CASTSLADYSYEQYF
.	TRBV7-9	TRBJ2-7	CASSLSLAGGPSEQYF
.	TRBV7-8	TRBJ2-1	CASSLGARSSYNEQFF
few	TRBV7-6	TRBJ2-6	CAVDSIITGANVLTF
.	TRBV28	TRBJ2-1	CASSFFPSGVSSEQFF